This T cell receptor (beta chain) was profiled in a study of metastatic and nonmetastatic thyroid tumors. Study-wide background: For malignant and benign thyroid patients, tumor or nodule tissue and blood were the sources whose repertoires were compared.

There were no patients who had received any treatment before thyroid surgery. Germline V gene lookup returns CDR1 LGHNA and CDR2 YNFKEQ. V lost 5 bases, J lost 4 bases, and 11 bases lay in between. The CDR3 runs to 13 residues. TCRdb reanalyzed the PCR reads via MiXCR. The data show 25,000 to 40,000 clones, about 15% seen once. The sequencing sample was made of blood. The chain uses TRBV4-2 and TRBJ1-2; D gene ambiguous. The sequence was obtained from a female donor with papillary thyroid cancer or a benign thyroid nodule (not recorded which). Some clones in this sample may be carry-over from other donors' samples. CDR3 in amino acids: CASSTTLIYGYTF. Written as DNA, the CDR3 is TGTGCCAGCAGCACTACATTGATCTATGGCTACACCTTC.